This note documents a single T cell receptor (beta chain) sequence. Its antigen is not yet known. Per-base qualities were not stored, and no clone one base away is much larger. Receptor libraries were prepared by the immunoSEQ multiplex PCR assay. For the multiplex PCR, a mixture combining 60 forward primers for TCR Vbeta segments and 13 reverse primers for TCR Jbeta segments was used. Amplification of the CDR3 region of rearranged TCR beta genes was performed with a multiplex PCR assay on genomic DNA. The Illumina HiSeq System was used to sequence the amplified TCR beta libraries as 87-base-pair reads. The authors' pipeline ran thus. A later analysis counted approximately 74 million unique TCR beta chains across the 600 to 850 repertoires, and some 11 million of these chains were shared by at least two donors. To remove PCR and sequencing errors, raw reads were error-corrected and collapsed into unique sequences using a nearest-neighbor algorithm that merged closely related sequences. To assign V, D and J gene segments, CDR3 sequences were aligned to IMGT reference sequences. For a sequence to be retained, a match of at least six nucleotides to both a V gene segment and a J gene segment was required. Rearrangements were classified as productive when the CDR3 lacked stop codons and remained in frame with V and J, and all other rearrangements were classified as non-productive. Following IMGT convention, CDR3 was defined as the stretch from the second conserved V-encoded cysteine to the conserved J-encoded phenylalanine. In an earlier analysis of 587 of the donors, sequences lacking an unambiguous match to a single V gene segment were excluded. An earlier analysis of 587 of the donors classified V segments as functional when productive rearrangements were above 56.7% and as segregating when the standard deviation between donors was above 5%. A statistical classification framework was built for diagnosing cytomegalovirus status from the catalog of TCR beta chain sequences. V and J gene assignment, in a later analysis, came from comparing TCR nucleotide sequences with IMGT/GENE-DB human TR gene sequences. In a later analysis, CDR3 sequences and most-parsimonious VDJ recombination scenarios were assigned using the TCRdist pipeline. In a later analysis, each TCR beta chain was defined by its CDR3 amino acid sequence together with its V-gene family, and reads without a unique V-gene family were excluded. As a way to deal with suspected cross-contamination and a sequencing artifact, a later analysis dropped hundreds of nucleotide sequences that were highly shared and had low generation probability. In a later analysis, a clonal expansion index was calculated for each public chain from normalized within-repertoire ranks of inferred template counts. In a later analysis, generation probabilities were computed using a VDJ recombination model fitted to out-of-frame rearrangements, and the results were checked against IGoR. In a later analysis, TCR-TCR, TCR-HLA and TCR-CMV co-occurrence was scored with hypergeometric tests, and a repertoire-size bias correction was applied to TCR pairs. In a later analysis, false discovery rates were estimated by permuting HLA or CMV assignments 20 times. A later analysis grouped co-occurring TCRs with DBSCAN, adding TCRdist sequence similarity when clustering within HLA-allele-positive subsets. Repertoires with fewer than 30,000 or more than 120,000 public chains were left out of co-occurrence clustering, as were a handful of repertoires with anomalous nucleotide sharing. As stored in TCRdb, this immuneACCESS dataset retains in-frame rearrangements with V and J assigned. A fraction of the clones does not appear; measured against another copy, unresolved V genes explain less than half of the discrepancy, and the remainder lacks a known reason. V and J calls and clone size are as listed in that table; D and trimming were resolved from the DNA. This sample holds under 110,000 clones; around 79% were observed only once. The ten largest clones represent roughly 3.6% of the sample.

These data belong to a study of cytomegalovirus exposure and HLA in healthy donors (dated by TCRdb to between 2016 and 2019). About the full investigation: In an earlier analysis of under 750 of the donors, about 260 Gb of sequence data and 100 million or so unique TCR beta sequences from 180 million or so T cells were reported. The number of typed donors differed by locus: about 629-630 for A, B, C, DRB1 and DQB1; some 500 for DQA1; around 610 for DPA1; and roughly 490 for DPB1. Roughly five DR-DQ haplotypes were handled as single units for association and clustering because linkage in the cohort was strong. In addition to the first cohort of roughly 700 subjects, a separate validation cohort of approximately 110 different subjects was used. All discovery cohort repertoires had been generated using a single sequencing platform. An early release covering around 630 HLA-typed donors comprised roughly 300 gigabases of sequencing data and 85 million to 100 million unique TCR sequences. The study was designed to test whether signatures of past pathogen exposure could be identified by cataloging public T cell receptors. Of the approximately 400 genotyped donors, approximately 83% fell in the genetic ancestry cluster associated with self-reported Caucasian donors. The study used immunosequencing to profile the T cell repertoires of approximately 650 subjects and linked those repertoires to cytomegalovirus serostatus. The later analysis used no new phenotypic data to find candidate immune exposures, relying instead on TCR beta sequences and their occurrence across donors. Class I and class II HLA loci were covered by the typing at four-digit resolution. Alongside the repertoire data, information on donor age, sex, ethnicity and CMV serostatus was compiled. On average, over 200,000 unique TCR beta nucleotide sequences were sequenced per donor among a few hundred genotyped donors of the cohort, with 15% to 20% of those sequences being non-productive. A later analysis re-examined previously published TCR beta repertoires from 610 or so donors and added high-resolution HLA genotyping to investigate patterns of TCR occurrence. Genome-wide SNP genotypes for about 65% of the 666 donors were used in a later genetic analysis, which treated that subset as a discovery cohort. High-throughput TCR immunosequencing, statistical association of individual TCRs with disease status, and machine learning were combined to predict cytomegalovirus infection status. In an earlier analysis of 587 of the donors, high-throughput TCR beta sequencing was used to judge whether each TCR beta V gene segment behaved as functional or pseudogenic. Overall results and qualifications from the work: This cohort had only TCR beta chains sequenced, and the lack of alpha or paired-chain data limited which features could be detected. In a later analysis, HLA-associated TCR beta chains were found to be more clonally expanded and to have lower generation probabilities than equally common non-associated chains. Because counts were too low, 15 to 20 rarely observed V segments, including chromosome 9 orphons, were excluded from the earlier analysis of around 590 of the donors. Because HLA typing was unavailable for some donors at each locus, only the typed subset was used in association tests. For the cohort, immune exposure information was limited to CMV serostatus. The study gave a list of under 200 TCR beta chains associated with cytomegalovirus. Most TCR sequences were seen in very few donors, while some public TCRs were found in many individuals. Cytomegalovirus status was reported to be diagnosed by the classifier with high specificity and sensitivity in both the original and validation cohorts. In vitro tests confirmed that three of the cytomegalovirus-associated TCR beta chains recognize cytomegalovirus antigens. A later genetic analysis reported fewer N-insertions in productive TCRs among donors in an Asian-associated ancestry cluster than the roughly 700-donor mean. Most CMV-associated TCR beta chains appeared to be HLA-restricted in a later analysis, and the HLA associations seemed to be driven largely by CMV exposure. Sequencing depth was assumed to be roughly uniform across donors in the presence/absence analyses, though that assumption may not hold. An earlier analysis of approximately 500 of the donors showed that most TCR beta V segments appeared in productive rearrangements either about 87% or about 30% of the time, which broadly matched IMGT annotations. Linkage disequilibrium might explain the correlated functional status among segregating V segments, but an unknown experimental factor could not be excluded. Some IMGT-functional V segments, including TRBV6-2 and TRBV6-3, could not be distinguished by the 87-base-pair reads and were therefore excluded. A further reported finding was that TCR beta sequences accurately predicted the HLA-A and HLA-B alleles for most subjects in the first cohort. The authors suggested that the approach could potentially be extended to other disease states and immunological phenotypes. Specific HLA alleles were associated with 15,000 to 20,000 TCR beta sequences at a false discovery rate of 0.05 in a later analysis. A later analysis reported that several top co-occurrence clusters appeared linked to parvovirus B19, influenza, CMV and Epstein-Barr virus. Assigning TCR associations to individual alleles was difficult when HLA alleles, especially DR and DQ, strongly co-occurred. A later analysis found that TCR association rates varied across HLA loci, with DRB1 alleles showing the most associated TCRs and HLA-C alleles the fewest. A cluster of highly shared sequence variants was judged likely to be a technical artifact of the sequencing pipeline. In a later genetic analysis, a missense DCLRE1C variant was associated with V-gene and J-gene trimming of TCR beta chains, and the association was replicated in an independent cohort.

The cohort consisted of 670 or so healthy bone marrow donors. Cohort members were all nominally healthy when sampled, although unrecorded immune exposures were likely present. The donor tested CMV seronegative, placing the donor among the 352 seronegative members of the cohort. Every donor gave a peripheral blood sample, and the peripheral blood mononuclear cells from that sample were used for TCR beta sequencing. The Qiagen DNeasy Blood Extraction Kit was used to extract genomic DNA from the blood cell samples. Counted from cysteine to phenylalanine, this CDR3 has 14 amino acids. Only the CDR3 DNA stays, 42 bases, in frame from base 1. Here V drops 5 bases and J drops 0 bases, and the junction holds 3 bases not matched to any gene. According to the germline V gene (reference sequence), CDR1 reads SGHKS and CDR2 reads YYEKEE.

This chain joins TRBV5-5 to TRBJ2-7; 9 central bases correspond to TRBD1. Sequencing was done on a sample of PBMCs. The sequence was collected from a man aged 60 to 69 in good health and CMV-seronegative. CDR3 region: CASRDRGSSYEQYF. In nucleotides, the sequence is TGTGCCAGCAGGGACAGGGGTAGCTCCTACGAGCAGTACTTC.